The 21 T cell receptor beta chains in this list originate from one sample, sequenced in a study of blood T cell repertoires in COVID-19. This table comes from immunoSEQ multiplex PCR, and its TCRdb copy is limited to in-frame clones, with some not included. The sample has roughly 180,000 clones, roughly 88% seen once. Specimen: peripheral blood. The source of these receptors is a woman in her thirties with acute or convalescent COVID-19.

This clone has just one count. The chain carries TRBV5-1 and TRBJ1-1; no reliable D call. Germline V lookup: CDR1 SGHRS, CDR2 YFSETQ. Trimming cost V 1 base and J 0 bases, with 4 bases left between them. This CDR3 has 13 residues. Here the CDR3 DNA reads TGCGCCAGCAGCTTGACGGTGAACACTGAAGCTTTCTTT. Its protein is CASSLTVNTEAFF.

The CDR3 is CASSEVPNYGYTF. The CDR3 coding sequence is TGCGCCAGCAGTGAGGTTCCGAACTATGGCTACACCTTC. The rearrangement uses TRBV10-2 and TRBJ1-2; D is undetermined. CDR1 WSHSY and CDR2 SAAADI come from the germline V gene. Between the trimmed V and J ends, which lost 2 bases and 2 bases, there was a span of 6 bases. The CDR3 runs to 13 residues.

The chain uses TRBV7-9 and TRBJ2-5; D is unresolved. CDR1 is SEHNR, CDR2 FQNEAQ, per germline (reference sequence). The CDR3 contains 15 residues. Trimming removed 5 bases at V and 5 bases at J, with 18 bases between. CDR3 amino acids: CASSQRSLGSETQYF. The CDR3 coding sequence is TGTGCCAGCAGCCAGAGGAGCTTAGGATCGGAGACCCAGTACTTC. The variable domain in full, completed from reference TRBV7-9 and TRBJ2-5, reads DTGVSQNPRHKITKRGQNVTFRCDPISEHNRLYWYRQTLGQGPEFLTYFQNEAQLEKSRLLSDRFSAERPKGSFSTLEIQRTEQGDSAMYLCASSQRSLGSETQYFGPGTRLLVL.

This clone was seen just once. DNA of the CDR3: TGCGCCAGCAGCGCAACCGGGGGGGCGGCCGGGGAGCTGTTTTTT. Translation gives CASSATGGAAGELFF. The rearrangement links TRBV5-1 to TRBJ2-2; 8 bases are a match to TRBD2. The V segment lost 4 bases and the J segment 6 bases; nucleotides outside the gene matches: 8. The length of the CDR3 is 15 residues. Germline CDR1 SGHRS, CDR2 YFSETQ.

This rearrangement joins TRBV30 to TRBJ1-2, with D possibly matching TRBD1 (5 bases). The germline CDR1 and CDR2 sequences are GTSNPN and SVGIG (reference sequence). V lost 2 bases, J lost 6 bases, and 19 bases lay in between. This CDR3 has 15 residues. The CDR3 loop is CAWSSRGGWGNGYTF. Written as DNA, the CDR3 is TGTGCCTGGAGTTCCCGGGGGGGATGGGGTAATGGCTACACCTTC.

The V gene is TRBV6-4, the J gene TRBJ1-2, with TRBD1 as a possible D gene (6 bases). The CDR3 covers 14 residues. V was cut by 5 bases and J by 5 bases, with 15 bases left in between. Germline V gene sequence: CDR1 MRHNA, CDR2 SNTAGT. The CDR3 spells CASSPGQFSYGYTF. CDR3 DNA: TGTGCCAGCAGTCCCGGACAGTTTTCATATGGCTACACCTTC.

This clone was recorded a few times. The chain couples TRBV2 to TRBJ1-2; 8 bases are a match to TRBD1. V was clipped by 0 bases and J by 10 bases; unmatched bases: 10. Germline V gene lookup returns CDR1 SNHLY and CDR2 FYNNEI. This CDR3 region has 15 residues. The CDR3 sequence: CASSEAARQGTDYTF. The CDR3 region has the DNA TGTGCCAGCAGTGAAGCGGCCAGACAGGGGACAGACTACACCTTC.

A remark on this clone: A junction end diverges from the germline sequence, so it may reflect a read error. CDR3 DNA sequence: TGTGCTAGCAGCTTAGCGATTGGGCCCAGCTACGAGCAGTACTTC. Its translation: CASSLAIGPSYEQYF. The chain couples TRBV7-7 to TRBJ2-7, with a possible D match to TRBD2 (5 bases). The V gene's germline CDR1 is SSHAT and CDR2 FNYEAQ (reference sequence). This CDR3 spans 15 amino acids. The full variable domain, rest sourced from reference TRBV7-7 and TRBJ2-7, is GAGVSQSPRYKVTKRGQDVTLRCDPISSHATLYWYQQALGQGPEFLTYFNYEAQPDKSGLPSDRFSAERPEGSISTLTIQRTEQRDSAMYRCASSLAIGPSYEQYFGPGTRLTVT.

This clone was seen only once. This chain links TRBV18 with TRBJ2-5; 8 bases map to TRBD2. The length of the CDR3 is 16 residues. Germline V gene sequence: CDR1 KGHSH, CDR2 LQKENI. V dropped 2 bases and J dropped 1; count of bases not matched to a gene: 6. In nucleotides, the CDR3 is TGTGCCAGCTCACCAATAGCGGGAAAATCCCAAGAGACCCAGTACTTC. Translating it yields CASSPIAGKSQETQYF.

J is TRBJ1-5 and V is TRBV27; TRBD1 agrees at 10 bases. CDR1 and CDR2 (germline): MNHEY, SMNVEV (reference sequence). The CDR3 runs 20 residues. Trimming removed 5 bases from V and 0 bases from J; junction bases left unmatched: 16. The CDR3 is CASSAITGTGVLISNQPQHF. CDR3 DNA sequence: TGTGCCAGCAGTGCTATAACCGGGACAGGGGTACTAATTAGCAATCAGCCCCAGCATTTT.

The chain employs TRBV6-6 and TRBJ2-5; TRBD2 matches at 7 bases. Looked up from germline, CDR1 is MNHNY and CDR2 is SVGAGI (reference sequence). V dropped 5 bases and J dropped 5; count of bases not matched to a gene: 14. This CDR3 is 16 amino acids long. As DNA, the CDR3 is TGTGCCAGCAGTCGCTATGGGGAGGGGATGAGCGAGACCCAGTACTTC. It specifies CASSRYGEGMSETQYF.

This clone was seen a single time. The chain joins TRBV5-1 to TRBJ1-1, with D unclear. V shed 0 bases and J shed 5 bases, with 14 bases lying between them. Germline V gives CDR1 SGHRS, CDR2 YFSETQ. The CDR3 sequence is 15 residues long. CDR3: CASSLGEASFTEAFF. CDR3 DNA sequence: TGCGCCAGCAGCTTGGGGGAGGCGAGCTTTACTGAAGCTTTCTTT.

The rearrangement links TRBV9 to TRBJ2-3; 7 bases match TRBD2. V shed 0 bases, J shed 2 bases, and the junction held 6 bases outside the gene matches. Germline V gene sequence: CDR1 SGDLS, CDR2 YYNGEE. This CDR3 is built from 16 residues. DNA of the CDR3: TGTGCCAGCAGCGTAGACGGGACTACATTCACAGATACGCAGTATTTT. Amino acids: CASSVDGTTFTDTQYF. The full variable domain, its missing parts supplied by reference TRBV9 and TRBJ2-3, is DSGVTQTPKHLITATGQRVTLRCSPRSGDLSVYWYQQSLDQGLQFLIQYYNGEERAKGNILERFSAQQFPDLHSELNLSSLELGDSALYFCASSVDGTTFTDTQYFGPGTRLTVL.

This sequence joins TRBV23-1 and TRBJ1-6, with a possible D match to TRBD1 (5 bases). TRBV23-1 is treated as an ORF (open reading frame) with a function not yet certain. V was pared by 7 bases and J by 7 bases, with 14 bases between. This CDR3 has 14 residues. The chain's CDR3 is CASTYPRQNSPLHF. The CDR3 DNA reads TGCGCCAGCACCTACCCGCGACAGAATTCACCCCTCCACTTT.

This chain connects TRBV18 to TRBJ2-2, with D maybe TRBD1 (5 bases). Germline lookup yields CDR1 KGHSH and CDR2 LQKENI. This CDR3 has 16 residues. V was shortened by 0 bases and J by 4 bases, with 12 bases between the two germline ends. CDR3 loop: CASSPPQDLGTGELFF. CDR3 DNA: TGTGCCAGCTCACCACCACAGGATTTAGGCACCGGGGAGCTGTTTTTT.

The V and J genes are TRBV6-6 and TRBJ2-2; D possibly corresponds to TRBD1 (5 bases). The CDR3 length is 13 residues. Trimming shortened V by 5 bases and J by 7 bases, and 11 bases separated the two germline ends. Germline values: CDR1 MNHNY, CDR2 SVGAGI (reference sequence). The DNA for the CDR3 is TGTGCCAGCAGTATCGACAGCTACGGGGAGCTGTTTTTT. Its translation: CASSIDSYGELFF.

The V and J genes are TRBV28 and TRBJ2-1; 10 nucleotides agree with TRBD2. Germline-derived CDR1 and CDR2 are MDHEN and SYDVKM. The CDR3 is made up of 15 amino acids. Trimming removed 4 bases from V and 7 bases from J; junction bases left unmatched: 7. CDR3 nucleotides: TGTGCCAGCAGTTCGACCGGGACTAGCGCAAATGAGCAGTTCTTC. Its protein is CASSSTGTSANEQFF.

CDR3 sequence: CASSPNQGAAGADEKLFF. The CDR3 DNA follows: TGTGCCAGCTCACCCAATCAGGGGGCCGCCGGGGCGGATGAAAAACTGTTTTTT. This sequence joins TRBV18 and TRBJ1-4, with TRBD1 matching over 8 bases. The CDR3 spans 18 residues. Trimming at V came to 3 bases and at J to 6 bases, leaving 15 bases not matched to a gene. Per the germline V gene, CDR1 is KGHSH and CDR2 is LQKENI.

The rearrangement joins TRBV5-1 to TRBJ2-5; no firm D call. This CDR3 has 15 amino acids. Germline V gene sequence: CDR1 SGHRS, CDR2 YFSETQ. V was clipped by 2 bases and J by 2 bases, with 13 bases between them. In DNA, the CDR3 is TGCGCCAGCAGCTTCTCTATCAGCGCACAAGAGACCCAGTACTTC. It translates to CASSFSISAQETQYF.

The J gene is TRBJ2-1, the V gene TRBV25-1; perhaps TRBD2 as D (5 bases). Germline V gene data show CDR1 as MGHDK and CDR2 as SYGVNS. CDR3 length: 12 residues. V was shortened by 2 bases and J by 9 bases, with 8 bases between the two germline ends. The CDR3 DNA sequence: TGTGCCAGCAGTGAAACGGGGTTTGAGCAGTTCTTC. Translating it yields CASSETGFEQFF.

This chain joins TRBV11-2 and TRBJ2-3; D not resolved. The CDR3 contains 14 residues. The V gene lost 0 bases and the J gene lost 0 bases, with 4 bases spanning the gap. Germline V gene lookup returns CDR1 SGHAT and CDR2 FQNNGV. The CDR3 DNA sequence: TGTGCCAGCAGCTTAGACCTGAGCACAGATACGCAGTATTTT. Translating it yields CASSLDLSTDTQYF. Together with reference TRBV11-2 and TRBJ2-3, the CDR3 gives the full variable domain: EAGVAQSPRYKIIEKRQSVAFWCNPISGHATLYWYQQILGQGPKLLIQFQNNGVVDDSQLPKDRFSAERLKGVDSTLKIQPAKLEDSAVYLCASSLDLSTDTQYFGPGTRLTVL.